The next 23 T cell receptor beta chains were all read from a single sample in a study of vaccination effects on CD4 cells after COVID-19. No antigen has been assigned to these receptors. The data were produced by immunoSEQ multiplex PCR, yet TCRdb's version contains in-frame clones alone and is incomplete. This table has 25,000 to 35,000 clones, approximately 71% appearing once. After expansion with viral peptide pools in the ViraFEST assay, antigen-specific CD4+ T cells were sequenced. Researchers isolated CD4+ T cells once approximately ten days of culture had elapsed. Either the mRNA-1273 or the BNT162b2 vaccine was given to participants as two doses. The source material was CD4+ T cells from PBMCs cultured with HCoV-NL63 spike peptides, sampled after COVID-19 vaccination. The receptors come from a human donor who received a COVID-19 vaccine.

The chain couples TRBV19 to TRBJ2-7; a weak D match, TRBD2 (5 bases). Trimming left V 6 bases short and J 0 bases short, with 18 bases between. CDR3 length equals 16 residues. Germline V CDR1 and CDR2: LNHDA, SQIVND (reference sequence). For the CDR3, the DNA is TGTGCCAGTAGCGGAGCGAGGGATGGCAGCTCCTACGAGCAGTACTTC. It yields the protein CASSGARDGSSYEQYF.

The gene calls are TRBV5-1 and TRBJ2-2; D possibly corresponds to TRBD1 (5 bases). The CDR3 has 14 amino acids. The ends were cut back, 1 base at V and 5 bases at J, with 9 bases in the middle. The V gene's germline CDR1 is SGHRS and CDR2 YFSETQ. CDR3 in DNA: TGCGCCAGCAGCTTGCAAGGGGTTACCGGGGAGCTGTTTTTT. As protein: CASSLQGVTGELFF.

CDR3 DNA sequence: TGTGCCAGCAGCTTAGGGACAGGGGTAAATCAGCCCCAGCATTTT. Its translation: CASSLGTGVNQPQHF. J is TRBJ1-5 and V is TRBV7-9, with 9 bases matching TRBD1. The ends lost 1 base at V and 4 bases at J; junction bases unmatched: 2. Germline values: CDR1 SEHNR, CDR2 FQNEAQ (reference sequence). The CDR3 length is 15 residues.

The chain is built from TRBV12-3 or TRBV12-4 and TRBJ1-2; 7 positions agree with TRBD1. J was trimmed by 5 bases and V by 5 bases; bases with no gene match: 5. The CDR3 spans 13 residues. The CDR3 here is CASSTGTEYGYTF. The CDR3, as DNA: TGTGCCAGCAGTACCGGGACAGAGTATGGCTACACCTTC.

J is TRBJ1-2 and V is TRBV27, with a tentative D call TRBD1 (5 bases). CDR1 MNHEY and CDR2 SMNVEV come from the germline V gene (reference sequence). V gave up 5 bases and J gave up 3 bases, with 16 bases separating them. The CDR3 sequence is 15 residues long. The CDR3 spells CASSLRDGGYYGYTF. Written as DNA, the CDR3 is TGTGCCAGCAGTCTCCGGGACGGGGGGTACTATGGCTACACCTTC.

This chain joins TRBV19 and TRBJ1-5; TRBD1 is a possible D gene (6 bases). Trimming left V 5 bases short and J 2 bases short, with 16 bases between. Germline V CDR1 and CDR2: LNHDA, SQIVND (reference sequence). The CDR3 extends over 16 amino acids. CDR3 DNA: TGTGCCAGTAGTCCCCCAGGGGAAATAGGCAATCAGCCCCAGCATTTT. Its protein product is CASSPPGEIGNQPQHF. The full variable domain, in which reference TRBV19 and TRBJ1-5 provide the parts outside the CDR3, is DGGITQSPKYLFRKEGQNVTLSCEQNLNHDAMYWYRQDPGQGLRLIYYSQIVNDFQKGDIAEGYSVSREKKESFPLTVTSAQKNPTAFYLCASSPPGEIGNQPQHFGDGTRLSIL.

V gene TRBV5-6 combines with J gene TRBJ1-3, with unresolved D. The germline V gene has CDR1 SGHDT and CDR2 YYEEEE. The CDR3 has 14 residues. The V end was cut by 2 bases, the J end by 0 bases, with 6 bases between. The CDR3, as DNA: TGTGCCAGCAGCTTTTTTGCCTCTGGAAACACCATATATTTT. This codes for CASSFFASGNTIYF.

This clone was picked up a small number of times. CDR3 sequence reads: CASSVSGSSTDTQYF. As DNA, the CDR3 is TGTGCCAGCAGCGTCTCAGGGAGTAGCACAGATACGCAGTATTTT. V is TRBV7-2 and J is TRBJ2-3; perhaps D is TRBD1 or TRBD2 (5 bases each). The length of the CDR3 is 15 residues. Germline V gene data show CDR1 as SGHTA and CDR2 as FQGNSA. With 5 bases removed from V and 0 bases from J, the gap between germline ends came to 12 bases.

The chain combines TRBV4-1 with TRBJ2-1; D gene unclear. CDR1 MGHRA and CDR2 YSYEKL come from the germline V gene. V lost 6 bases to trimming and J lost 4 bases, with 22 bases between them. The CDR3 runs 17 residues. Here the CDR3 DNA reads TGCGCCAGCAGTACCGACCTCGCCCCCCCCTTTTACAATGAGCAGTTCTTC. Its protein is CASSTDLAPPFYNEQFF.

J is TRBJ1-2 and V is TRBV5-8; 8 nucleotides agree with TRBD1. There are 15 residues in the CDR3. Losses at the gene ends were 4 bases for V and 4 bases for J; bases not matched to a gene: 9. CDR1 SGHTS and CDR2 YDEGEE come from the germline V gene. DNA of the CDR3: TGTGCCAGCAGCAAGAGACAGGGGAAAGTCTATGGCTACACCTTC. Its protein is CASSKRQGKVYGYTF.

The chain combines TRBV11-3 with TRBJ2-7; the match to TRBD2 covers 9 bases. The V and J ends lost 0 bases and 7 bases, in that order; junction bases with no gene match: 10. Germline V lookup: CDR1 SGHNT, CDR2 YENEEA. The CDR3 extends over 16 amino acids. CDR3 residues: CASSLEFQREVGEQYF. The CDR3 DNA sequence: TGTGCCAGCAGCTTAGAGTTCCAGCGGGAGGTGGGGGAGCAGTACTTC.

In nucleotides, the CDR3 is TGCAGCGTTCCCTTACTTGACAGGAGGAGCTACACCTTC. Its protein is CSVPLLDRRSYTF. The chain has TRBV29-1 and TRBJ1-2; D is possibly TRBD1 (6 bases). The V end lost 5 bases, the J end lost 9 bases, and 19 bases lay between the germline ends. CDR1 is SQVTM, CDR2 ANQGSEA, per germline. This CDR3 contains 13 residues.

The sample holds one count of this clone. V usage is TRBV10-3 and J usage is TRBJ2-3; D is possibly TRBD1 or TRBD2 (5 bases each). The CDR3 contains 14 residues. V dropped 10 bases and J dropped 2 bases, with 16 bases sitting between them. CDR1 and CDR2 from the germline V gene are ENHRY and SYGVKD. The CDR3 here is CATGITGPTDTQYF. Written as DNA, the CDR3 is TGTGCCACAGGTATCACGGGACCCACAGATACGCAGTATTTT.

V and J are TRBV20-1 and TRBJ2-3, with a possible D match to TRBD2 (6 bases). Germline lookup yields CDR1 DFQATT and CDR2 SNEGSKA (reference sequence). The CDR3 extends over 14 amino acids. The CDR3 loop reads CRASGGNQADTQYF. Written as DNA, the CDR3 is TGCAGGGCAAGTGGGGGGAATCAAGCAGATACGCAGTATTTT.

The rearrangement links TRBV5-4 to TRBJ2-3, with unresolved D. Germline CDR1 SGHNT, CDR2 YYREEE (reference sequence). This CDR3 has 13 residues. V lost 4 bases and J 3 bases, leaving 9 bases between the germline ends. Here the CDR3 DNA reads TGTGCCAGCAGCCACACCGGGACAGATACGCAGTATTTT. Translating it yields CASSHTGTDTQYF.

This clone appeared a few times. The chain joins TRBV2 to TRBJ1-5; no definite D call. Germline loops: CDR1 SNHLY, CDR2 FYNNEI. With 0 bases removed from V and 1 base from J, the gap between germline ends came to 16 bases. The CDR3 length is 18 residues. CDR3 DNA: TGTGCCAGCAGTGAAGCCGGATTTTTGGCGGTAAGCAATCAGCCCCAGCATTTT. Encoded protein: CASSEAGFLAVSNQPQHF. Complete variable domain (other parts from reference TRBV2 and TRBJ1-5): EPEVTQTPSHQVTQMGQEVILRCVPISNHLYFYWYRQILGQKVEFLVSFYNNEISEKSEIFDDQFSVERPDGSNFTLKIRSTKLEDSAMYFCASSEAGFLAVSNQPQHFGDGTRLSIL.

CDR3 in amino acids: CASSQGRDRGILEQFF. Written as DNA, the CDR3 is TGTGCCAGCAGCCAGGGAAGGGACAGGGGTATTCTTGAGCAGTTCTTC. The chain employs TRBV14 and TRBJ2-1; 10 positions match TRBD1. V gave up 3 bases and J gave up 9 bases; unmatched junction bases: 11. This CDR3 is built from 16 residues. The germline V gene encodes CDR1 SGHDN and CDR2 FVKESK.

The gene calls are TRBV6-5 and TRBJ1-3; D is unresolved. The germline CDR1 and CDR2 sequences are MNHEY and SVGAGI. The V gene lost 0 bases and the J gene lost 4 bases, with 4 bases spanning the gap. The CDR3 has 13 residues. The DNA for the CDR3 is TGTGCCAGCAGTTACTCCGGGGGAAACACCATATATTTT. Encoded protein: CASSYSGGNTIYF.

The V and J genes are TRBV24-1 and TRBJ1-1; D is unresolved. V dropped 4 bases and J dropped 2 bases, with 7 bases sitting between them. The length of the CDR3 is 13 residues. Germline V gene data show CDR1 as KGHDR and CDR2 as SFDVKD. The CDR3 nucleotides read TGTGCCACCAGTGACGGAGTTAACACTGAAGCTTTCTTT. Its protein product is CATSDGVNTEAFF.

The chain joins TRBV20-1 to TRBJ1-2; D is undetermined. Per the germline V gene, CDR1 is DFQATT and CDR2 is SNEGSKA (reference sequence). The CDR3 has 13 residues. V was clipped by 3 bases and J by 2 bases, with 10 bases between them. The CDR3 bases are TGCAGTGCTAGTACCGGGATGAACTATGGCTACACCTTC. Its protein product is CSASTGMNYGYTF.

V is TRBV19 and J is TRBJ1-5; D gene ambiguous. Germline CDR1 is LNHDA and CDR2 is SQIVND (reference sequence). V gave up 6 bases and J gave up 0 bases, with 12 bases separating them. The CDR3 runs 15 residues. The CDR3 loop is CASSKPLRSNQPQHF. The CDR3, as DNA: TGTGCCAGTAGCAAACCCCTCCGTAGCAATCAGCCCCAGCATTTT.

The CDR3 reads CASSVTGESSYEQYF. The DNA for the CDR3 is TGCGCCAGCAGCGTGACAGGGGAGAGCTCCTACGAGCAGTACTTC. The rearrangement joins TRBV5-1 to TRBJ2-7, with TRBD1 matching 8 bases. Germline CDR1 is SGHRS and CDR2 is YFSETQ. The V gene end was trimmed by 4 bases and the J gene end by 0 bases; junction bases not matched to a gene: 6. The CDR3 spans 15 residues.

This clone was seen more than once but under ten times. This chain connects TRBV15 to TRBJ2-7; D gene ambiguous. This CDR3 has 14 residues. Looked up from germline, CDR1 is LNHNV and CDR2 is YYDKDF (reference sequence). The V gene lost 0 bases and the J gene lost 6 bases, with 12 bases spanning the gap. The CDR3 protein is CATSRDNGESEQYF. The CDR3 DNA reads as TGTGCCACCAGCAGAGATAACGGAGAGAGCGAGCAGTACTTC.